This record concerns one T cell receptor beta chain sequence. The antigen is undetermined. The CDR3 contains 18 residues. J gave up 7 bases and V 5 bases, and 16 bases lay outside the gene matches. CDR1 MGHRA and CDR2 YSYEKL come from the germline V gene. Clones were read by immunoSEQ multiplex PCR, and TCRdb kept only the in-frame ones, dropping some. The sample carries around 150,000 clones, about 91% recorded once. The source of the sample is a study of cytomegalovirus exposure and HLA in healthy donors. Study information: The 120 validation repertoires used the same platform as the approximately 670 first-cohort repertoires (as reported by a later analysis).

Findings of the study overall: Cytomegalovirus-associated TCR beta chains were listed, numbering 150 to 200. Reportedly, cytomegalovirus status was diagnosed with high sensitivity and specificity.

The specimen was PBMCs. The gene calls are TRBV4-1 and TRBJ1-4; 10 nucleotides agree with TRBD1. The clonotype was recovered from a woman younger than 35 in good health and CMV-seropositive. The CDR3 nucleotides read TGCGCCAGCAGCTACGTCGGGGGGGACAGGGGCTGGGGTGAAAAACTGTTTTTT. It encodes CASSYVGGDRGWGEKLFF.